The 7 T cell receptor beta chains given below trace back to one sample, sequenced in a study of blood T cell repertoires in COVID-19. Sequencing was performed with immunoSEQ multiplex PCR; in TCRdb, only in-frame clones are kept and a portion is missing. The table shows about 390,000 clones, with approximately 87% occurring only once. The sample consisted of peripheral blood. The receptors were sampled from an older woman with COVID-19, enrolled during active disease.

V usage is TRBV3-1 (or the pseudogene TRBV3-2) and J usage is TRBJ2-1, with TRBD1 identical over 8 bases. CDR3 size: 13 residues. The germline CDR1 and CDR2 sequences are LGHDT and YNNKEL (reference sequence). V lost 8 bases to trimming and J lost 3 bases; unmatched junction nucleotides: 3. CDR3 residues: CASGGTGYNEQFF. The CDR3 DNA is TGTGCCAGCGGAGGGACAGGCTACAATGAGCAGTTCTTC.

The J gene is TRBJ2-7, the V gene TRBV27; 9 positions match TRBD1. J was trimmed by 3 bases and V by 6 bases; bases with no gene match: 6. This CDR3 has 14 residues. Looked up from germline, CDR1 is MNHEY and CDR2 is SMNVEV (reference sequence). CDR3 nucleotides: TGTGCCAGCAGCCGACCGGGACAGGGCTACGAGCAGTACTTC. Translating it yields CASSRPGQGYEQYF.

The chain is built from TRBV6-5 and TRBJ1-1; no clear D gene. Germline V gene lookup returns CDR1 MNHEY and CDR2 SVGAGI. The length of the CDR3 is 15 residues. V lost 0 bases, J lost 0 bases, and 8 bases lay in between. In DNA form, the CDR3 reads TGTGCCAGCAGTTACTCACGAGGGATGAACACTGAAGCTTTCTTT. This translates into CASSYSRGMNTEAFF.

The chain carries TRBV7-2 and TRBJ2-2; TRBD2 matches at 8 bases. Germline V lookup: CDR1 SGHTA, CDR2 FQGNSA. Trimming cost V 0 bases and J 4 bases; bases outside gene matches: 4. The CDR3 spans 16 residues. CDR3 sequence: CASSLAPAGATGELFF. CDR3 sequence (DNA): TGTGCCAGCAGCTTAGCGCCAGCGGGGGCCACCGGGGAGCTGTTTTTT.

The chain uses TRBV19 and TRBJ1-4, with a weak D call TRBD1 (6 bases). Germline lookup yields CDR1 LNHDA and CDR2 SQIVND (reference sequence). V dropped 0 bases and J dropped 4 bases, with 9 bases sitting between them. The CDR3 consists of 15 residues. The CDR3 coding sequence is TGTGCCAGTAGTATAGAACAGGGACATAATGAAAAACTGTTTTTT. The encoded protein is CASSIEQGHNEKLFF.

The CDR3 DNA reads as TGTGCCAGCAGCTTAGCGGGGGGAGCTAATGAGCAGTTCTTC. Its translation: CASSLAGGANEQFF. The V gene is TRBV11-2, the J gene TRBJ2-1; TRBD2 matches 7 bases. This CDR3 spans 14 amino acids. The germline CDR1 and CDR2 sequences are SGHAT and FQNNGV. V was clipped by 1 base and J by 7 bases; unmatched bases: 4.

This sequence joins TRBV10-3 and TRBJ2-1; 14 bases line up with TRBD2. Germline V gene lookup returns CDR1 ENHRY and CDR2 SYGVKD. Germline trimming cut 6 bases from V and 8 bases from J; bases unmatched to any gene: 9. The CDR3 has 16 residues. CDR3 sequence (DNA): TGTGCCATCAGCAGCGGACTAGCGGGGGGTGTAGATGAGCAGTTCTTC. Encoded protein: CAISSGLAGGVDEQFF.